This TCR beta chain appears in the sequencing data of a study of vaccination effects on CD4 cells after COVID-19. Clones were sequenced by immunoSEQ multiplex PCR, and TCRdb holds only the in-frame ones, with some missing. Of under 70,000 clones in the sample, more than 65% were seen once. Turning to this clone: The antigen is unknown.

Trimming took 1 base from V and 8 from J, leaving 15 bases between them. Germline V gene lookup returns CDR1 LGHNA and CDR2 YNFKEQ. The CDR3 has 15 amino acids. Pools of viral peptides were used by the ViraFEST assay to expand antigen-specific CD4+ T cells ahead of sequencing. The culture ran for approximately 9 days before CD4+ T cells were isolated. Infection with SARS-CoV-2 occurred in the person between March and December 2020, and PCR confirmed it. They grew over 1.5 million PBMC in each well, adding approximately 10 IU/ml IL-2 and about 10 ug/ml peptides. The sequences come from CD4+ T cells from PBMCs cultured with HIV peptides, collected before COVID-19 vaccination. Subset noted: HIV-1 Nef peptide pool negative control/reference culture. The V call is TRBV4-2, the J call TRBJ2-1; D is perhaps TRBD1 or TRBD2 (6 bases each). This receptor was obtained from a human donor who had a prior SARS-CoV-2 infection. The CDR3: CASSQGGAGIYEQFF. The CDR3 DNA sequence: TGTGCCAGCAGCCAAGGGGGGGCAGGGATCTATGAGCAGTTCTTC.